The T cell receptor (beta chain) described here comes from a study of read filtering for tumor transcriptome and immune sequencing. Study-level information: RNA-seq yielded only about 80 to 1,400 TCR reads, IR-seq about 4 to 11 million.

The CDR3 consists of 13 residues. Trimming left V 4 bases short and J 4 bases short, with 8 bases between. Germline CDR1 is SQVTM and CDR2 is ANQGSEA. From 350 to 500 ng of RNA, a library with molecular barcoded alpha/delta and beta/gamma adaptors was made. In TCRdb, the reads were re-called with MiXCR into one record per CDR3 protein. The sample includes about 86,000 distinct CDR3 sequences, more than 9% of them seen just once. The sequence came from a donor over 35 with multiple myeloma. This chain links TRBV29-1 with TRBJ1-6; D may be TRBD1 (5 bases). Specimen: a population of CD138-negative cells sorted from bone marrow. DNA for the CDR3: TGCAGCGTTGGGGACGGGTATAATTCACCCCTCCACTTT. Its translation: CSVGDGYNSPLHF.